One and the same sample provided the 2 T cell receptor beta chains below, sequenced in a study of radiation and T cells in renal cell carcinoma (dated by TCRdb to 2020 to 2021). Library preparation employed the immunoSEQ multiplex PCR assay. TCRdb mirrors the immuneACCESS table, restricted to in-frame sequences. Some clones are absent from its copies; in checked studies, under half trace to an unresolved V gene, and the reason for the others is unknown. For this sample there are approximately 120,000 clones; around 80% appear just once. The ten largest make up around 2.8% of the sample. This specimen's time point label, per the study, means: baseline pretreatment blood. The sample's treatment or condition label is to be understood as: 15 Gy SBRT to primary tumor, nephrectomy 4 weeks later. Sequences were derived from blood, sampled from a patient whose treatment included radiotherapy and nephrectomy. The source of these receptors is a woman aged 55-69 years with renal cell carcinoma.

The chain joins TRBV7-2 to TRBJ2-5; no firm D call. Between the trimmed V and J ends, which lost 6 bases and 1 base, there was a span of 12 bases. This CDR3 comprises 14 residues. The germline V gene has CDR1 SGHTA and CDR2 FQGNSA. CDR3 sequence: CASSLGRSQETQYF. The CDR3 DNA reads as TGTGCCAGCAGTCTAGGACGGAGCCAAGAGACCCAGTACTTC.

The sample holds one count of this clone. This chain joins TRBV6-4 and TRBJ2-1, with D perhaps TRBD2 (5 bases). Germline-derived CDR1 and CDR2 are MRHNA and SNTAGT. The CDR3 consists of 15 residues. The V gene lost 4 bases and the J gene lost 4 bases, with 14 bases spanning the gap. The chain's CDR3 is CASSVSGGNYNEQFF. CDR3 coding DNA: TGTGCCAGCAGTGTTTCAGGAGGAAATTACAATGAGCAGTTCTTC.